The rows below give T cell receptor beta chains drawn from one sample of a study of beta chain features in type 1 diabetes. Some clones are missing from TCRdb's copy, which holds only in-frame ones; the method was immunoSEQ multiplex PCR. The data show about 470,000 clones, around 30% seen once. The sequenced material came from naive CD4+ T cells from blood. The receptors originated from a man younger than 35 in good health. CDR3s include the opening cysteine and the closing phenylalanine or tryptophan. Each record gives: V gene, J gene, D gene, clone size, CDR3 protein, CDR3 DNA. The D gene is left open where the match is weak. Only part of the rows carry a size: once, few, many, or a class if the clone is expanded.

v_call: TRBV9; j_call: TRBJ2-4; d_call: -; clone_size: -; cdr3_aa: CASSEILAKNIQYF; cdr3_nt: TGTGCCAGCAGCGAGATATTAGCCAAAAACATTCAGTACTTC
v_call: TRBV5-1; j_call: TRBJ2-1; d_call: -; clone_size: -; cdr3_aa: CASSLESSYNEQFF; cdr3_nt: TGCGCCAGCAGCTTGGAAAGCTCCTACAATGAGCAGTTCTTC
v_call: TRBV7-9; j_call: TRBJ1-5; d_call: TRBD1; clone_size: -; cdr3_aa: CASSLTGGNSNQPQHF; cdr3_nt: TGTGCCAGCAGCTTGACAGGGGGAAATAGCAATCAGCCCCAGCATTTT
v_call: TRBV14; j_call: TRBJ2-7; d_call: TRBD1; clone_size: -; cdr3_aa: CASSQGGGSYSYEQYF; cdr3_nt: TGTGCCAGCAGCCAAGGAGGGGGCTCATACTCCTACGAGCAGTACTTC
v_call: TRBV29-1; j_call: TRBJ2-3; d_call: -; clone_size: few; cdr3_aa: CSVRILQGFTDTQYF; cdr3_nt: TGCAGCGTGCGTATTCTACAGGGATTCACAGATACGCAGTATTTT
v_call: TRBV5-4; j_call: TRBJ2-5; d_call: -; clone_size: few; cdr3_aa: CASSLATKETQYF; cdr3_nt: TGTGCCAGCAGCTTGGCCACGAAAGAGACCCAGTACTTC
v_call: TRBV7-9; j_call: TRBJ1-2; d_call: -; clone_size: few; cdr3_aa: CASSPRAGYGYTF; cdr3_nt: TGTGCCAGCAGCCCAAGGGCCGGCTATGGCTACACCTTC
v_call: TRBV7-9; j_call: TRBJ1-1; d_call: TRBD1; clone_size: -; cdr3_aa: CASILTGDTEAFF; cdr3_nt: TGTGCCAGCATTTTGACAGGGGACACTGAAGCTTTCTTT
v_call: TRBV30; j_call: TRBJ2-2; d_call: -; clone_size: few; cdr3_aa: CAWNPHRELTGELFF; cdr3_nt: TGTGCCTGGAACCCCCACAGGGAATTAACCGGGGAGCTGTTTTTT
v_call: TRBV7-2; j_call: TRBJ2-3; d_call: -; clone_size: few; cdr3_aa: CASSRGGADTQYF; cdr3_nt: TGCGCCAGCAGCCGAGGAGGGGCAGATACGCAGTATTTT
v_call: TRBV30; j_call: TRBJ1-3; d_call: -; clone_size: few; cdr3_aa: CAWSVLGGSGNTIYF; cdr3_nt: TGTGCCTGGAGTGTACTAGGGGGTTCTGGAAACACCATATATTTT
v_call: TRBV4-3; j_call: TRBJ2-6; d_call: TRBD1; clone_size: -; cdr3_aa: CASSQDRWDRFRSGANVLTF; cdr3_nt: TGCGCCAGCAGCCAAGATCGCTGGGACAGGTTCCGCTCTGGGGCCAACGTCCTGACTTTC
v_call: TRBV7-2; j_call: TRBJ2-1; d_call: TRBD2; clone_size: few; cdr3_aa: CASSWVREAGGRNEQFF; cdr3_nt: TGTGCCAGCAGCTGGGTCCGGGAGGCGGGAGGGCGCAATGAGCAGTTCTTC
v_call: TRBV7-9; j_call: TRBJ2-1; d_call: TRBD1; clone_size: -; cdr3_aa: CASSLRGPEQFF; cdr3_nt: TGTGCCAGCAGCTTAAGGGGGCCTGAGCAGTTCTTC
v_call: TRBV7-2; j_call: TRBJ2-1; d_call: TRBD2; clone_size: -; cdr3_aa: CASRPPGLAGPNEQFF; cdr3_nt: TGTGCCAGCAGACCCCCGGGACTAGCGGGACCCAATGAGCAGTTCTTC
v_call: TRBV7-9; j_call: TRBJ2-7; d_call: -; clone_size: -; cdr3_aa: CASRRRADSYEQYF; cdr3_nt: TGTGCCAGCAGACGCAGGGCCGACTCCTACGAGCAGTACTTC
v_call: TRBV7-6; j_call: TRBJ2-7; d_call: TRBD1; clone_size: few; cdr3_aa: CASSSMTGVMNEQYF; cdr3_nt: TGTGCCAGCAGCTCCATGACAGGGGTAATGAACGAGCAGTACTTC
v_call: TRBV10-3; j_call: TRBJ2-5; d_call: -; clone_size: -; cdr3_aa: CAISEGDRWREETQYF; cdr3_nt: TGTGCCATCAGTGAGGGGGATCGGTGGCGGGAAGAGACCCAGTACTTC
v_call: TRBV5-1; j_call: TRBJ2-3; d_call: -; clone_size: few; cdr3_aa: CASSLDVGKNTDTQYF; cdr3_nt: TGCGCCAGCAGCTTGGATGTCGGCAAAAACACAGATACGCAGTATTTT
v_call: TRBV29-1; j_call: TRBJ1-2; d_call: -; clone_size: few; cdr3_aa: CSVVKGPTATGYTF; cdr3_nt: TGCAGCGTTGTAAAGGGGCCGACTGCTACTGGCTACACCTTC
v_call: TRBV4-1; j_call: TRBJ1-5; d_call: TRBD1; clone_size: once; cdr3_aa: CASSFRTGYDNQPQHF; cdr3_nt: TGCGCCAGCAGCTTCCGGACAGGTTACGACAATCAGCCCCAGCATTTT
v_call: TRBV6-5; j_call: TRBJ2-7; d_call: -; clone_size: -; cdr3_aa: CASSRGGLVVYEQYF; cdr3_nt: TGTGCCAGCAGTAGAGGAGGCCTCGTAGTCTACGAGCAGTACTTC
v_call: TRBV5-6; j_call: TRBJ1-1; d_call: -; clone_size: -; cdr3_aa: CASSTGPSNTEAFF; cdr3_nt: TGTGCCAGCAGCACCGGGCCCTCGAACACTGAAGCTTTCTTT
v_call: TRBV25-1; j_call: TRBJ2-5; d_call: TRBD1; clone_size: few; cdr3_aa: CASSKTGLSQETQYF; cdr3_nt: TGTGCCAGCAGTAAGACAGGGTTGTCCCAAGAGACCCAGTACTTC
v_call: TRBV29-1; j_call: TRBJ2-1; d_call: -; clone_size: -; cdr3_aa: CSVSDGAGSNEQFF; cdr3_nt: TGCAGCGTATCGGACGGAGCTGGAAGCAATGAGCAGTTCTTC
v_call: TRBV6-1; j_call: TRBJ2-7; d_call: -; clone_size: -; cdr3_aa: CASSWDYEQYF; cdr3_nt: TGTGCCAGCAGCTGGGACTACGAGCAGTACTTC